Presented here are 30 T cell receptor beta chains from one specimen sequenced in a study of T cell responses to AZD1222 COVID-19 vaccine. TCRdb's table, derived via immunoSEQ multiplex PCR, lists solely in-frame clones and lacks some. The sample lists about 160,000 clones, approximately 90% occurring once. Sequencing was performed on peripheral blood, taken on day 0 of AZD1222 vaccination. These receptors all come from an adult in good health.

The CDR3, as DNA: TGTGCCATCAGTGGTCTAGCGGAGGCCCCCGAGCAGTACTTC. Translated: CAISGLAEAPEQYF. V usage is TRBV10-3 and J usage is TRBJ2-7, with TRBD2 identical over 7 bases. The CDR3 loop spans 14 amino acids. The junction had 9 bases not matched to a gene; V was cut back by 4 bases and J by 6 bases. Germline V lookup: CDR1 ENHRY, CDR2 SYGVKD.

This rearrangement joins TRBV4-2 to TRBJ2-6, with D perhaps assigned TRBD1 or TRBD2 (5 bases each). V lost 4 bases to trimming and J lost 0 bases, with 10 bases between them. Germline assignment: CDR1 LGHNA and CDR2 YNFKEQ. CDR3 length equals 16 residues. This CDR3 reads CASSRDGLSGANVLTF. The CDR3 DNA reads as TGTGCCAGCAGCCGGGACGGCCTCTCTGGGGCCAACGTCCTGACTTTC.

Details on this clone: The same CDR3 can be traced to other DNA sequences in this sample. This chain links TRBV15 with TRBJ2-7; maybe TRBD1 (5 bases). The CDR3 is 13 residues long. In germline, CDR1 is LNHNV, CDR2 YYDKDF (reference sequence). V was pared by 1 base and J by 3 bases, with 7 bases between. The CDR3 region has the DNA TGTGCCACCAGCAGAGTCGACAGCTACGAGCAGTACTTC. Translated: CATSRVDSYEQYF.

The chain employs TRBV7-9 and TRBJ1-2; D is ambiguous. V lost 1 base and J 2 bases, leaving 5 bases between the germline ends. The CDR3 consists of 13 residues. The germline V gene encodes CDR1 SEHNR and CDR2 FQNEAQ (reference sequence). CDR3 sequence (DNA): TGTGCCAGCAGCTTAGAGGGAAACTATGGCTACACCTTC. It is translated as CASSLEGNYGYTF.

The rearrangement joins TRBV27 to TRBJ2-4; 13 nucleotides line up with TRBD2. After removal of 5 bases from V and 2 bases from J, the junction contained 3 bases not matched to a gene. This CDR3 is built from 16 residues. CDR1 is MNHEY and CDR2 is SMNVEV in the germline V gene (reference sequence). CDR3 protein: CASSPGTSGTKNIQYF. The CDR3 bases are TGTGCCAGCAGTCCCGGGACTAGCGGGACCAAAAACATTCAGTACTTC.

V gene TRBV6-5 combines with J gene TRBJ2-1; 10 bases align to TRBD1. Germline trimming cut 5 bases from V and 7 bases from J; bases unmatched to any gene: 8. The CDR3 sequence is 15 residues long. Germline V gene lookup returns CDR1 MNHEY and CDR2 SVGAGI. CDR3 nucleotide sequence: TGTGCCAGCAGTCGAGGACAGGGGGAAAGTAATGAGCAGTTCTTC. Amino acids: CASSRGQGESNEQFF.

The chain carries TRBV10-1 and TRBJ1-1; no firm D call. This CDR3 is 13 amino acids long. The germline gives CDR1 WNHNN, CDR2 SYGVQD (reference sequence). V lost 2 bases and J 10 bases, leaving 14 bases between the germline ends. CDR3 in DNA: TGCGCCAGCAGTGAGATTGGGGTTTCAGGAGCTTTCTTT. This codes for CASSEIGVSGAFF.

The CDR3 is CASSRTGLTDTQYF. CDR3 DNA: TGTGCCAGCAGCAGAACAGGGTTGACAGATACGCAGTATTTT. This chain uses TRBV7-3 with TRBJ2-3; TRBD1 might be the D (6 bases). Trimming removed 5 bases at V and 3 bases at J, with 12 bases between. Germline assignment: CDR1 SGHTA and CDR2 FQGTGA. The length of the CDR3 is 14 residues.

V usage is TRBV4-1 and J usage is TRBJ2-2; D gene unclear. The CDR3 covers 13 residues. Trimming took 1 base from V and 7 from J, leaving 7 bases between them. The germline V gene encodes CDR1 MGHRA and CDR2 YSYEKL. CDR3 protein: CASSQGRYGELFF. DNA of the CDR3: TGCGCCAGCAGCCAAGGTCGGTACGGGGAGCTGTTTTTT.

This clone was picked up one time. The chain recombines TRBV18 with TRBJ1-6, with D perhaps matching TRBD1 (5 bases). CDR3 length: 16 residues. CDR1 is KGHSH and CDR2 is LQKENI in the germline V gene. V was clipped by 1 base and J by 6 bases, with 13 bases between them. The CDR3 DNA is TGTGCCAGCTCACCACTGGGGCCGCCTATTAATTCACCCCTCCACTTT. Protein sequence: CASSPLGPPINSPLHF.

The chain joins TRBV11-3 to TRBJ2-2; no clear D gene. This CDR3 region has 12 residues. V lost 3 bases, J lost 8 bases, and 7 bases lay in between. Germline V gene lookup returns CDR1 SGHNT and CDR2 YENEEA. CDR3 amino acids: CASSFWEGELFF. The CDR3 nucleotides read TGTGCCAGCAGCTTCTGGGAAGGGGAGCTGTTTTTT.

This clone has a single count. This chain connects TRBV2 to TRBJ1-4; D is possibly TRBD1 (6 bases). The germline V gene has CDR1 SNHLY and CDR2 FYNNEI. The CDR3 loop spans 16 amino acids. V dropped 6 bases and J dropped 1 base, with 15 bases sitting between them. CDR3: CASRKQGFVTNEKLFF. The CDR3 DNA follows: TGTGCCAGCAGAAAACAGGGTTTTGTAACTAATGAAAAACTGTTTTTT.

The chain uses TRBV30 and TRBJ2-7; 10 bases map to TRBD2. V was pared by 5 bases and J by 4 bases, with 11 bases of the junction left unmatched. The germline gives CDR1 GTSNPN, CDR2 SVGIG (reference sequence). The CDR3 covers 15 residues. The DNA of the CDR3 is TGTGCCTGGTCCAGAGCGGGAGGGCTGAGTTACGAGCAGTACTTC. This translates into CAWSRAGGLSYEQYF.

The CDR3 loop reads CASSDRVNTEAFF. The DNA for the CDR3 is TGCGCCAGCAGCGACAGGGTGAACACTGAAGCTTTCTTT. The chain employs TRBV5-1 and TRBJ1-1; 7 bases are a match to TRBD1. Germline CDR1 SGHRS, CDR2 YFSETQ. J was trimmed by 0 bases and V by 4 bases; bases with no gene match: 0. This CDR3 has 13 amino acids.

This chain joins TRBV29-1 and TRBJ2-1; the D call may be TRBD1 or TRBD2 (5 bases each). Trimming cost V 7 bases and J 7 bases, with 20 bases left between them. The CDR3 totals 14 residues. CDR1 SQVTM and CDR2 ANQGSEA come from the germline V gene. The CDR3 here is CSAIRDPQVNEQFF. CDR3 DNA sequence: TGCAGCGCTATCCGGGACCCCCAGGTTAATGAGCAGTTCTTC.

This clone was observed a single time. This sequence joins TRBV7-8 and TRBJ2-2; TRBD2 might be the D (6 bases). Germline V gene data show CDR1 as SGHVS and CDR2 as FQNEAQ. V was shortened by 5 bases and J by 7 bases, with 20 bases between the two germline ends. The CDR3 runs to 16 residues. The CDR3 reads CASSPTRGLRHGELFF. As DNA, the CDR3 is TGTGCCAGCAGCCCTACACGGGGACTTCGGCACGGGGAGCTGTTTTTT. Full variable domain (outside the CDR3, taken from reference TRBV7-8 and TRBJ2-2): GAGVSQSPRYKVAKRGQDVALRCDPISGHVSLFWYQQALGQGPEFLTYFQNEAQLDKSGLPSDRFFAERPEGSVSTLKIQRTQQEDSAVYLCASSPTRGLRHGELFFGEGSRLTVL.

V is TRBV5-1 and J is TRBJ2-7; 8 bases align to TRBD2. J gave up 5 bases and V 10 bases, and 5 bases lay outside the gene matches. The germline V gene encodes CDR1 SGHRS and CDR2 YFSETQ. The CDR3 has 11 residues. This CDR3 reads CAPRGGHEQYF. CDR3 nucleotide sequence: TGCGCCCCCCGGGGGGGCCACGAGCAGTACTTC.

The J gene is TRBJ2-3, the V gene TRBV29-1; 11 nucleotides align to TRBD2. Germline V gene lookup returns CDR1 SQVTM and CDR2 ANQGSEA. J was trimmed by 1 base and V by 1 base; bases with no gene match: 10. There are 18 residues in the CDR3. The CDR3 coding sequence is TGCAGCGTTGAAGGGGGACTAGCGGCCTCCGGGGGCACAGATACGCAGTATTTT. Its translation: CSVEGGLAASGGTDTQYF.

The chain uses TRBV5-1 and TRBJ2-7; 8 bases line up with TRBD2. J lost 4 bases, V lost 0 bases, and 3 bases had no gene match. The CDR3 is made up of 14 amino acids. Germline V gene data show CDR1 as SGHRS and CDR2 as YFSETQ. This CDR3 is CASSLVPGGYEQYF. CDR3 in DNA: TGCGCCAGCAGCTTGGTGCCGGGAGGGTACGAGCAGTACTTC.

This clone was recorded many times. The rearrangement joins TRBV10-3 to TRBJ2-2; 11 nucleotides match TRBD2. V was pared by 7 bases and J by 1 base, with 5 bases of the junction left unmatched. This CDR3 spans 16 amino acids. The germline V gene encodes CDR1 ENHRY and CDR2 SYGVKD. For the CDR3, the DNA is TGTGCCATCACCGCGACTAGCGGGGTGAACACCGGGGAGCTGTTTTTT. Protein product: CAITATSGVNTGELFF.

The CDR3 is CASSETGPHYSGANVLTF. Written as DNA, the CDR3 is TGCGCCAGCAGCGAAACGGGACCCCACTACTCTGGGGCCAACGTCCTGACTTTC. V is TRBV5-1 and J is TRBJ2-6; the D gene could be TRBD1 or TRBD2 (5 bases each). There are 18 residues in the CDR3. V was clipped by 4 bases and J by 0 bases, with 17 bases between them. The germline V gene encodes CDR1 SGHRS and CDR2 YFSETQ.

The chain employs TRBV5-1 and TRBJ2-3; 10 nucleotides agree with TRBD2. This CDR3 contains 16 residues. From germline, CDR1 is SGHRS and CDR2 YFSETQ. Trimming removed 4 bases from V and 4 bases from J; junction bases left unmatched: 9. DNA of the CDR3: TGCGCCAGCAGCCTCTCGCGAGCGGGAGGGCCAGATACGCAGTATTTT. It yields the protein CASSLSRAGGPDTQYF.

The V and J genes are TRBV28 and TRBJ2-7; D perhaps matches TRBD1 (5 bases). In germline, CDR1 is MDHEN, CDR2 SYDVKM. This CDR3 comprises 12 residues. V lost 8 bases and J lost 3, with 11 bases in between. In nucleotides, the CDR3 is TGTGCCAGCGGCAGGGCCCTCTACGAGCAGTACTTC. Amino acid sequence: CASGRALYEQYF.

This clone was counted once. The chain carries TRBV6-1 and TRBJ2-2, with unresolved D. CDR1 is MNHNS, CDR2 SASEGT, per germline. V was trimmed by 2 bases and J by 8 bases, leaving 6 bases between them. This CDR3 has 12 residues. CDR3 loop: CASSEPLGELFF. In DNA form, the CDR3 reads TGTGCCAGCAGTGAACCGCTAGGGGAGCTGTTTTTT.

The V and J genes are TRBV18 and TRBJ1-2; weak D call: TRBD1 (5 bases). CDR1 is KGHSH and CDR2 is LQKENI in the germline V gene. Trimming shortened V by 3 bases and J by 5 bases, and 16 bases separated the two germline ends. The CDR3 contains 15 residues. This CDR3 is CASSPRDVRGYGYTF. DNA of the CDR3: TGTGCCAGCTCACCCCGGGACGTTAGAGGGTATGGCTACACCTTC. Based on the CDR3 plus reference TRBV18 and TRBJ1-2, the full variable domain is NAGVMQNPRHLVRRRGQEARLRCSPMKGHSHVYWYRQLPEEGLKFMVYLQKENIIDESGMPKERFSAEFPKEGPSILRIQQVVRGDSAAYFCASSPRDVRGYGYTFGSGTRLTVV.

The CDR3, as DNA: TGTGCCAGCAGTAGCGGGAGTACCTACAATGAGCAGTTCTTC. Amino acids: CASSSGSTYNEQFF. The V and J genes are TRBV6-5 and TRBJ2-1, with TRBD2 identical over 8 bases. Germline V lookup: CDR1 MNHEY, CDR2 SVGAGI. The CDR3 runs to 14 residues. Trimming at V came to 5 bases and at J to 2 bases, leaving 2 bases not matched to a gene.

Comment on this clone: Distinct nucleotide sequences in the sample also encode this CDR3. The CDR3 nucleotides read TGTGCCAGCAGTTTATCGGGGGGCGGGAACACTGAAGCTTTCTTT. This sequence encodes CASSLSGGGNTEAFF. The rearrangement joins TRBV27 to TRBJ1-1; a weak D match, TRBD1 (6 bases). Trimming left V 0 bases short and J 1 base short, with 9 bases between. CDR3 length: 15 residues. Germline CDR1 MNHEY, CDR2 SMNVEV (reference sequence).

The chain combines TRBV5-1 with TRBJ2-5; D unclear. The ends were cut back, 0 bases at V and 2 bases at J, with 17 bases in the middle. CDR3 length equals 17 residues. From germline, CDR1 is SGHRS and CDR2 YFSETQ. CDR3: CASSLVINGGSQETQYF. The CDR3 DNA reads TGCGCCAGCAGCTTGGTGATTAATGGCGGCTCACAAGAGACCCAGTACTTC.

The chain couples TRBV6-5 to TRBJ2-3; perhaps TRBD2 as D (5 bases). V lost 10 bases and J lost 4, with 12 bases in between. The germline CDR1 and CDR2 sequences are MNHEY and SVGAGI. This CDR3 is 12 amino acids long. In DNA form, the CDR3 reads TGTGCCATTTACCGTAGCGCAGATACGCAGTATTTT. This encodes CAIYRSADTQYF.

The V gene is TRBV6-1, the J gene TRBJ2-1; 11 positions agree with TRBD2. The germline V gene has CDR1 MNHNS and CDR2 SASEGT. After removal of 4 bases from V and 5 bases from J, the junction contained 7 bases not matched to a gene. The CDR3 contains 16 residues. CDR3 bases: TGTGCCAGCAGTGTAGCGGGAGGGCCCGTGGACAATGAGCAGTTCTTC. Amino acids: CASSVAGGPVDNEQFF.